This passage covers 28 T cell receptor beta chains from one sample sequenced in a study of T cells in Graves' hyperthyroidism and ophthalmopathy. The CDR3 regions of TCR beta were amplified from RNA transcripts. Primed by the HTBI set, a first-round RT-PCR was run on the TCR CDR3. TCRdb re-called the multiplex PCR reads with MiXCR, one entry per CDR3 protein. Among roughly 350,000 distinct CDR3 sequences, 12% to 15% were seen once, and the ten largest hold approximately 35%. Sequencing was done on a sample of blood. Source of these receptors: a middle-aged woman with Graves' ophthalmopathy.

The V and J genes are TRBV4-1 and TRBJ2-1; 7 nucleotides align to TRBD2. Trimming at V came to 1 base and at J to 10 bases, leaving 13 bases not matched to a gene. This CDR3 region has 16 residues. The germline CDR1 and CDR2 sequences are MGHRA and YSYEKL. This CDR3 is CASSQGQRGYVSEQFF. The CDR3 DNA follows: TGCGCCAGCAGCCAAGGACAGCGGGGCTATGTTTCGGAGCAGTTCTTC.

This clonotype was observed at least ten times. The CDR3 bases are TGTGCCACCAGCAGATCCCGGGACGGCCCTAACTATGGCTACACCTTC. This sequence encodes CATSRSRDGPNYGYTF. The V call is TRBV15, the J call TRBJ1-2; a possible D gene is TRBD1 (5 bases). Germline V CDR1 and CDR2: LNHNV, YYDKDF (reference sequence). V was cut by 2 bases and J by 0 bases, with 13 bases left in between. This CDR3 region has 16 residues.

The J gene is TRBJ2-5, the V gene TRBV7-2; 9 bases match TRBD1. The CDR3 runs to 15 residues. Per germline, CDR1 SGHTA and CDR2 FQGNSA. V shed 5 bases and J 4 bases; nucleotides not matched to a gene: 8. The CDR3 spells CASSRTGGEGETQYF. CDR3 bases: TGTGCCAGCAGCCGTACAGGGGGCGAGGGAGAGACCCAGTACTTC.

At least ten counts were recorded for this clonotype. The gene calls are TRBV12-3 or TRBV12-4 and TRBJ1-5; 7 bases fit TRBD1. J gave up 9 bases and V 3 bases, and 8 bases lay outside the gene matches. The CDR3 runs 14 residues. For the CDR3, the DNA is TGTGCCAGCAGTTTGGGCCAACCAGGGGGGCCCCAGCATTTT. Protein product: CASSLGQPGGPQHF.

The V and J genes are TRBV6-2 or TRBV6-3 and TRBJ1-1, with a possible D match to TRBD1 (6 bases). This CDR3 spans 12 amino acids. Trimming took 6 bases from V and 6 from J, leaving 11 bases between them. Germline values: CDR1 MNHEY, CDR2 SVGEGT. The CDR3 DNA is TGTGCCAGCAGCTGGACAGCCGCTGAAGCTTTCTTT. Amino acids: CASSWTAAEAFF.

Ten or more counts support this clonotype. The chain combines TRBV3-1 with TRBJ2-3; D is ambiguous. Trimming took off 0 bases at V and 2 bases at J, with 3 bases between the two ends. The CDR3 is 13 residues long. Germline CDR1 LGHDT, CDR2 YNNKEL (reference sequence). In nucleotides, the CDR3 is TGTGCCAGCAGCCAAGATCCCACAGATACGCAGTATTTT. Translated: CASSQDPTDTQYF.

As for this clonotype: Since a much larger clone is just one base distant, this may be a read error. The V and J genes are TRBV20-1 and TRBJ1-2; the D is unclear. Germline loops: CDR1 DFQATT, CDR2 SNEGSKA (reference sequence). The CDR3 runs 11 residues. CDR3 bases: TGCAGCACGGAGGGAAGTAAAGGCTACACCTTC. The encoded protein is CSTEGSKGYTF.

This clonotype has a handful of counts. The V and J genes are TRBV20-1 and TRBJ1-1; possible D gene TRBD1, 5 bases. Germline-derived CDR1 and CDR2 are DFQATT and SNEGSKA (reference sequence). V gave up 4 bases and J gave up 3 bases, with 33 bases separating them. The CDR3 totals 20 residues. The DNA of the CDR3 is TGCAGTGCTAAGGGGCCTTTCCCAATACAAGAACCTCGAAGGGACACTGAAGCTTTCTTT. As protein: CSAKGPFPIQEPRRDTEAFF.

The chain recombines TRBV30 with TRBJ2-3; D is possibly TRBD2 (5 bases). This CDR3 contains 14 residues. V was pared by 3 bases and J by 1 base, with 11 bases between. Per the germline V gene, CDR1 is GTSNPN and CDR2 is SVGIG (reference sequence). CDR3 residues: CAWRALGRTDTQYF. CDR3 sequence (DNA): TGTGCCTGGAGAGCACTAGGGCGCACAGATACGCAGTATTTT.

This clonotype showed up many times. The chain combines TRBV7-9 with TRBJ1-2; D is unresolved. The CDR3 length is 15 residues. Germline values: CDR1 SEHNR, CDR2 FQNEAQ (reference sequence). Trimming removed 5 bases at V and 2 bases at J, with 15 bases between. For the CDR3, the DNA is TGTGCCAGCAGCGAACTGGCAGGCCTAAACTATGGCTACACCTTC. It encodes CASSELAGLNYGYTF. The whole variable domain, filled in from reference TRBV7-9 and TRBJ1-2, reads DTGVSQNPRHKITKRGQNVTFRCDPISEHNRLYWYRQTLGQGPEFLTYFQNEAQLEKSRLLSDRFSAERPKGSFSTLEIQRTEQGDSAMYLCASSELAGLNYGYTFGSGTRLTVV.

This clonotype has a single count. The rearrangement links TRBV28 to TRBJ1-1, with a weak D call TRBD1 (6 bases). Looked up from germline, CDR1 is MDHEN and CDR2 is SYDVKM. V lost 3 bases to trimming and J lost 8 bases, with 16 bases between them. The CDR3 is 14 residues long. Written as DNA, the CDR3 is TGTGCCAGCAGTTTCGAAAAAGGGACAAAGGAAGCTTTCTTT. It specifies CASSFEKGTKEAFF.

This clonotype was seen ten or more times. The chain links TRBV7-8 to TRBJ1-5; D remains unclear. CDR3 length: 13 residues. The germline V gene has CDR1 SGHVS and CDR2 FQNEAQ. V dropped 1 base and J dropped 5 bases, with 6 bases sitting between them. CDR3 sequence: CASSLGVYQPQHF. DNA for the CDR3: TGTGCCAGCAGCTTAGGGGTATATCAGCCCCAGCATTTT.

This clonotype has more than one count but fewer than ten. This chain uses TRBV20-1 with TRBJ2-7; D is possibly TRBD1 (6 bases). Germline CDR1 and CDR2: DFQATT and SNEGSKA (reference sequence). This CDR3 has 12 amino acids. Between the trimmed V and J ends, which lost 3 bases and 6 bases, there was a span of 12 bases. The CDR3 spells CSASGIGGEQYF. The CDR3 DNA reads TGCAGTGCTAGCGGGATAGGGGGCGAGCAGTACTTC.

The chain has TRBV19 and TRBJ1-1; D is perhaps TRBD1 (5 bases). V lost 2 bases and J 7 bases, leaving 20 bases between the germline ends. Germline CDR1 and CDR2: LNHDA and SQIVND (reference sequence). The CDR3 has 16 amino acids. The CDR3 nucleotides read TGTGCCAGTAGTATAAACGGACACAGTAGTGTAATTGAAGCTTTCTTT. It specifies CASSINGHSSVIEAFF. Drawing the rest from reference TRBV19 and TRBJ1-1, the complete variable domain is DGGITQSPKYLFRKEGQNVTLSCEQNLNHDAMYWYRQDPGQGLRLIYYSQIVNDFQKGDIAEGYSVSREKKESFPLTVTSAQKNPTAFYLCASSINGHSSVIEAFFGQGTRLTVV.

This clonotype was seen at least ten times. The chain has TRBV15 and TRBJ2-1; 11 bases are shared with TRBD1. CDR3 length equals 15 residues. Trimming at V came to 4 bases and at J to 6 bases, leaving 5 bases not matched to a gene. Germline V gene sequence: CDR1 LNHNV, CDR2 YYDKDF (reference sequence). The CDR3 DNA is TGTGCCACCAGCAAGGGGACAGGGGGGACCAATGAGCAGTTCTTC. Protein product: CATSKGTGGTNEQFF.

This chain uses TRBV12-3 or TRBV12-4 with TRBJ2-1, with D unresolved. Trimming removed 0 bases from V and 5 bases from J, with 5 bases in between. The CDR3 loop spans 13 amino acids. CDR3 sequence: CASSLAANNEQFF. As DNA, the CDR3 is TGTGCCAGCAGTTTAGCAGCTAACAATGAGCAGTTCTTC.

This clonotype was picked up a small number of times. A much larger clone sits a single nucleotide away, making a read error possible. This chain connects TRBV27 to TRBJ2-1; D is ambiguous. Germline CDR1 reads MNHEY; CDR2 reads SMNVEV (reference sequence). V dropped 5 bases and J dropped 0 bases, with 2 bases sitting between them. The CDR3 runs to 12 residues. CDR3 sequence: CASSTSYNEQFF. For the CDR3, the DNA is TGTGCCAGCAGTACCTCCTACAATGAGCAGTTCTTC.

The sample holds many counts of this clonotype. The rearrangement links TRBV12-3 or TRBV12-4 to TRBJ2-2; the match to TRBD2 covers 7 bases. V was clipped by 1 base and J by 4 bases; unmatched bases: 6. This CDR3 spans 16 amino acids. CDR3 residues: CASSLGEGLSTGELFF. In DNA, the CDR3 is TGTGCCAGCAGTTTAGGGGAGGGCCTGAGCACCGGGGAGCTGTTTTTT.

Ten or more counts support this clonotype. The chain has TRBV6-1 and TRBJ2-1, with D possibly being TRBD1 (8 bases). The CDR3 consists of 14 residues. Between the trimmed V and J ends, which lost 6 bases and 7 bases, there was a span of 16 bases. The germline CDR1 and CDR2 sequences are MNHNS and SASEGT. The CDR3 sequence: CASSEQGGGNEQFF. The DNA of the CDR3 is TGTGCCAGCAGCGAACAGGGGGGGGGAAATGAGCAGTTCTTC.

The V and J genes are TRBV20-1 and TRBJ2-5; D ambiguous. Germline CDR1 is DFQATT and CDR2 is SNEGSKA (reference sequence). This CDR3 has 16 residues. Trimming removed 1 base at V and 1 base at J, with 16 bases between. CDR3 nucleotides: TGCAGTGCTAGAGGTATCGGAGAGGTTTCCCAAGAGACCCAGTACTTC. This sequence encodes CSARGIGEVSQETQYF.

This clonotype was detected many times. J is TRBJ2-7 and V is TRBV7-2; D remains unclear. The germline gives CDR1 SGHTA, CDR2 FQGNSA. The V end was cut by 1 base, the J end by 1 base, with 14 bases between. This CDR3 comprises 16 residues. CDR3 nucleotides: TGTGCCAGCAGCTTAGGGGTGGGCAGGCCGTCCTACGAGCAGTACTTC. Its protein product is CASSLGVGRPSYEQYF.

This chain links TRBV4-1 with TRBJ1-2; TRBD1 matches at 9 bases. V shed 2 bases, J shed 2 bases, and the junction held 9 bases outside the gene matches. CDR1 is MGHRA and CDR2 is YSYEKL in the germline V gene. This CDR3 has 17 residues. In DNA, the CDR3 is TGCGCCAGCAGCCAATTTCGGACAGGGGATAGCAACTATGGCTACACCTTC. Its protein is CASSQFRTGDSNYGYTF.

This clonotype showed up many times. The chain employs TRBV2 and TRBJ1-1, with 11 positions matching TRBD1. Germline trimming cut 6 bases from V and 4 bases from J; bases unmatched to any gene: 4. The CDR3 totals 14 residues. The germline V gene has CDR1 SNHLY and CDR2 FYNNEI. CDR3 sequence (DNA): TGTGCCAGCAGAGGGACAGGGGGAACCACTGAAGCTTTCTTT. Translation gives CASRGTGGTTEAFF.

This clonotype was picked up many times. The rearrangement uses TRBV20-1 and TRBJ1-2, with D possibly matching TRBD1 (5 bases). Trimming cost V 6 bases and J 1 base, with 15 bases left between them. The CDR3 sequence is 14 residues long. Germline values: CDR1 DFQATT, CDR2 SNEGSKA (reference sequence). CDR3 DNA sequence: TGCAGTGCGCTGAGGGTACAGGATAACTATGGCTACACCTTC. It is translated as CSALRVQDNYGYTF.

This clonotype was seen ten or more times. This rearrangement joins TRBV15 to TRBJ2-6; D is ambiguous. The CDR3 has 15 amino acids. CDR1 is LNHNV and CDR2 is YYDKDF in the germline V gene (reference sequence). Trimming pared 3 bases from V and 0 bases from J, leaving 6 bases between. CDR3: CATSRGFSGANVLTF. The CDR3 nucleotides are TGTGCCACCAGCAGGGGATTCTCTGGGGCCAACGTCCTGACTTTC. The full variable domain, completed using reference TRBV15 and TRBJ2-6, is DAMVIQNPRYQVTQFGKPVTLSCSQTLNHNVMYWYQQKSSQAPKLLFHYYDKDFNNEADTPDNFQSRRPNTSFCFLDIRSPGLGDTAMYLCATSRGFSGANVLTFGAGSRLTVL.

This clonotype was seen at least ten times. The gene calls are TRBV19 and TRBJ1-1, with 8 bases that match TRBD1. Germline V gene sequence: CDR1 LNHDA, CDR2 SQIVND (reference sequence). The CDR3 covers 14 residues. V lost 6 bases to trimming and J lost 1 base; unmatched junction nucleotides: 4. The CDR3 reads CASRFDRGNTEAFF. CDR3 DNA: TGTGCCAGTAGATTCGACAGGGGGAACACTGAAGCTTTCTTT.

This clonotype has at least ten counts. The chain uses TRBV6-1 and TRBJ1-1; D is ambiguous. This CDR3 contains 14 residues. V shed 5 bases and J shed 3 bases, with 13 bases lying between them. Germline CDR1 and CDR2: MNHNS and SASEGT. DNA of the CDR3: TGTGCCAGCAGTCCCTCAGTTTCGGACACTGAAGCTTTCTTT. Amino acid sequence: CASSPSVSDTEAFF.

This clonotype was detected many times. Here the CDR3 DNA reads TGTGCCAGCAGCTCCTTTGGACGGGACTTGGGCTACACCTTC. It encodes CASSSFGRDLGYTF. The chain employs TRBV7-2 and TRBJ1-2, with D possibly matching TRBD1 (5 bases). V was pared by 4 bases and J by 8 bases, with 17 bases between. Germline V gene lookup returns CDR1 SGHTA and CDR2 FQGNSA. The CDR3 covers 14 residues. The full variable domain, completed using reference TRBV7-2 and TRBJ1-2, is GAGVSQSPSNKVTEKGKDVELRCDPISGHTALYWYRQSLGQGLEFLIYFQGNSAPDKSGLPSDRFSAERTGGSVSTLTIQRTQQEDSAVYLCASSSFGRDLGYTFGSGTRLTVV.